This TCR beta chain was captured by sequencing in a study of blood T cell repertoires in COVID-19. Study-wide context: Specimens from acute and convalescent COVID-19 originated in the United States, Italy and Spain. T cells, B-cell-depleted T cells, or PBMCs provided the cDNA or gDNA that served as material.

Per the authors' pipeline: For nucleated cells, counts were estimated from reference gene primer amplification. Produced via immunoSEQ multiplex PCR; TCRdb's table is partial and in-frame only. D and trimming come from the DNA, and the V and J calls and clone size come from that table. Of about 80,000 clones detected, 88% appear once; the ten largest clones hold around 7.9%. CDR1 is SNHLY, CDR2 FYNNEI, per germline. The CDR3 spans 12 residues. Trimming took 8 bases from V and 3 from J, leaving 11 bases between them. Source material: peripheral blood. The sequence was collected from a man in his 70s with acute or convalescent COVID-19. The V gene is TRBV2, the J gene TRBJ2-7; maybe TRBD1 (5 bases). As DNA, the CDR3 is TGTGCCAGCCAGGGTATAGGCTACGAGCAGTACTTC. This translates into CASQGIGYEQYF.